This entry describes one T cell receptor beta chain. Its antigen remains unidentified. These data originate in a study of a mutant IDH1 vaccine in newly diagnosed glioma. On the study more broadly: The study gave patients eight vaccinations in weeks 1, 3, 5, 7, 11, 15, 19, 23. Patients were started on vaccination 4-6 weeks after radiotherapy alone, or with temozolomide cycles.

The V gene's germline CDR1 is SGHRS and CDR2 YFSETQ. V gave up 7 bases and J gave up 6 bases, with 10 bases separating them. The CDR3 length is 12 residues. Time point described: week 5, during vaccination. Vaccinated patients received 300 ug of mutant IDH1 20-mer peptide per dose, with topical imiquimod. Only in-frame clones appear in the TCRdb table, and some are missing; sequencing was by immunoSEQ multiplex PCR. The sample lists approximately 50,000 clones, around 80% seen once, with roughly 5.6% in the top ten. Specimen: PBMCs, collected from a glioma patient whose treatment included an IDH1 peptide vaccine. This receptor was obtained from a man aged 45 to 65 with glioma. The chain employs TRBV5-1 and TRBJ2-2; TRBD1 is a possible D gene (5 bases). Here the CDR3 DNA reads TGCGCCAGCTCAGGGCAGTCCGGGGAGCTGTTTTTT. It encodes CASSGQSGELFF.